This T cell receptor (beta chain) was obtained from a study of metastatic and nonmetastatic thyroid tumors. The CDR3 totals 14 residues. The V segment lost 6 bases and the J segment 3 bases; nucleotides outside the gene matches: 6. Among the patients, none had received any treatment before thyroid surgery. Authors' processing steps: To classify distant metastasis in papillary thyroid cancer, a model was built from CDR3 differences across clinicopathological groups. TCRdb re-called clones via MiXCR from the PCR reads. The V and J calls were determined by TCRdb, not by the authors. The sample holds about 16,000 clones, about 35% seen once.

This TCR was sampled from a female donor with papillary thyroid cancer or a benign thyroid nodule (not recorded which). Some clones in this sample may be carry-over from other donors' samples. The rearrangement uses TRBV12-3 or TRBV12-4 and TRBJ2-3; 7 bases are shared with TRBD2. Sequencing was carried out using tumor tissue. As DNA, the CDR3 is TGTGCCAGCAGCTCACGCGGGGGAACAGATACGCAGTATTTT. The encoded protein is CASSSRGGTDTQYF.